The clone carrying this TCR beta chain was detected only once. This record comes from a study of OX40 agonist ivuxolimab in advanced cancers. Study overall: Past anti-PD-1, anti-PD-L1 or anti-CTLA-4 therapy was accepted, and around 40% had received some.

The CDR3 totals 11 residues. Trimming removed 6 bases at V and 9 bases at J, with 12 bases between. The germline V gene encodes CDR1 DFQATT and CDR2 SNEGSKA (reference sequence). The assay was immunoSEQ multiplex PCR, and TCRdb's table has in-frame clones only and misses some. This sample has around 60,000 clones, with around 88% found just once. Patients had blood sampled at baseline and again on cycle 4 day 1 and cycle 7 day 1. The chain links TRBV20-1 to TRBJ2-1; a possible D gene is TRBD1 (5 bases). The receptor comes from an adult with an advanced solid tumor such as melanoma, head and neck, liver or kidney cancer. The sequenced sample was CD4+ or CD8+ T cells sorted from blood, obtained in a trial of the OX40 agonist ivuxolimab. CDR3 amino acids: CSAKGVGEQFF. CDR3 in DNA: TGCAGTGCAAAAGGGGTGGGTGAGCAGTTCTTC.